The 5 T cell receptor beta chains listed next were all sequenced from one sample in a study of neurological immune-mediated disorders (dated by TCRdb to between 2018 and 2020). Library creation used 5' RACE. Data came from an Illumina HiSeq 2500. TCRdb cleaned the public reads at Q25 with fastp, built clones with MiXCR and kept in-frame beta chains. Records with the same CDR3 protein are collapsed into one entry carrying the most frequent genes and DNA. This sample holds roughly 60,000 distinct CDR3 sequences; roughly 10% were observed only once. The ten largest clones capture around 13% of the sample. The time point label of this sample denotes: longitudinal time-point 2. The sample comprised PBMCs. The receptors derive from a man aged 25 to 40 in good health.

Ten or more counts support this clonotype. The V and J genes are TRBV20-1 and TRBJ2-7; D unresolved. Germline V gene lookup returns CDR1 DFQATT and CDR2 SNEGSKA (reference sequence). The CDR3 extends over 14 amino acids. Trimming left V 1 base short and J 2 bases short, with 12 bases between. The CDR3 loop reads CSARGAAIPYEQYF. The CDR3 nucleotides are TGCAGTGCTAGAGGGGCAGCGATACCCTACGAGCAGTACTTC.

This clonotype was picked up many times. V usage is TRBV6-1 and J usage is TRBJ2-7; D possibly corresponds to TRBD1 (5 bases). Germline V gene sequence: CDR1 MNHNS, CDR2 SASEGT. The CDR3 contains 12 residues. Between the trimmed V and J ends, which lost 1 base and 5 bases, there was a span of 6 bases. The CDR3 protein is CASSEGGHEQYF. In DNA, the CDR3 is TGTGCCAGCAGTGAAGGGGGCCACGAGCAGTACTTC.

This clonotype was counted ten times or more. This chain joins TRBV20-1 and TRBJ2-1; 8 nucleotides agree with TRBD2. Germline trimming cut 7 bases from V and 8 bases from J; bases unmatched to any gene: 10. The CDR3 runs 13 residues. Germline CDR1 and CDR2: DFQATT and SNEGSKA (reference sequence). Written as DNA, the CDR3 is TGCAGTGGGGGCGGGAGGCTGGGAGATGAGCAGTTCTTC. Translating it yields CSGGGRLGDEQFF.

This clonotype was detected many times. V usage is TRBV18 and J usage is TRBJ1-1; 9 bases are a match to TRBD1. Germline CDR1 is KGHSH and CDR2 is LQKENI. V lost 3 bases to trimming and J lost 4 bases; unmatched junction nucleotides: 6. The CDR3 covers 15 residues. The CDR3 reads CASSPIQGAGTEAFF. DNA of the CDR3: TGTGCCAGCTCACCGATACAGGGGGCCGGCACTGAAGCTTTCTTT.

Ten or more counts support this clonotype. The CDR3 spells CASKTGLALGELFF. CDR3 in DNA: TGTGCCAGCAAAACCGGACTAGCGCTTGGGGAGCTGTTTTTT. The rearrangement links TRBV12-3 or TRBV12-4 to TRBJ2-2, with 9 bases fitting TRBD2. Unmatched junction bases numbered 8, after V lost 7 bases and J lost 8 bases. There are 14 residues in the CDR3.